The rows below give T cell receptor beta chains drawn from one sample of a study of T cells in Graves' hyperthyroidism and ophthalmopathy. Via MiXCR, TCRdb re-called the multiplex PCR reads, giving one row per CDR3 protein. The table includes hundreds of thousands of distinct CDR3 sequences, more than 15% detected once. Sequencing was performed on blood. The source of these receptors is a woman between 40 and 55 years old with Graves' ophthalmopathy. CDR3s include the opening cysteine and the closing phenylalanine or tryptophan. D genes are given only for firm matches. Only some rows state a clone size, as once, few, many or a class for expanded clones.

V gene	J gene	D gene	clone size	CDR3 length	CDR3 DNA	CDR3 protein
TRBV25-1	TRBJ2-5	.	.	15	TGCGCCAGCAGTGAATCGTATTGGAACCAAGAGACCCAGTACTTC	CASSESYWNQETQYF
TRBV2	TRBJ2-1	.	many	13	TGTGCCAGCAGGACTTTCGATTACAATGAGCAGTTCTTC	CASRTFDYNEQFF
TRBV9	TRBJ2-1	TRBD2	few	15	TGTGCCAGCAGCGTACGGGGGGAGAGCTGGGTTGAGCAGTTCTTC	CASSVRGESWVEQFF
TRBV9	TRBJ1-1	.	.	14	TGTGCCAGCAGCTCCGGGACCCCGAGCACTGAAGCTTTCTTT	CASSSGTPSTEAFF
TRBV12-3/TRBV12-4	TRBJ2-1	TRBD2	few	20	TGTGCCAGCAGTTCCCATTTTGGCGGGGGGGCCGGAAGCAATTACAATGAGCAGTTCTTC	CASSSHFGGGAGSNYNEQFF
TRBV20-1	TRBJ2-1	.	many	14	TGCAGTGCTAGACACCGGGACCCTTTGAATGAGCAGTTCTTC	CSARHRDPLNEQFF
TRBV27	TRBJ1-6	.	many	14	TGTGCCAGCGCCCTCGGGACGGCGAATTCACCCCTCCACTTT	CASALGTANSPLHF
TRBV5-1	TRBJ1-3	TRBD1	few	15	TGCGCCAGCAGCCTGGACAGGAACTCTGGAAACACCATATATTTT	CASSLDRNSGNTIYF
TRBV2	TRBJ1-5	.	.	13	TGTGCCAGCAGTCCTGAAGGGAGTCAGCCCCAGCATTTT	CASSPEGSQPQHF
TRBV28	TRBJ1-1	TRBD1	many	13	TGTGCCAGCAGATACAGGGGCAAGGCTGAAGCTTTCTTT	CASRYRGKAEAFF
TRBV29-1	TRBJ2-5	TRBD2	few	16	TGCAGCGTTGAAGACCCTAGCGGAGCGTACCAAGAGACCCAGTACTTC	CSVEDPSGAYQETQYF
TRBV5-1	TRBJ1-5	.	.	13	TGCGCCAGCAGCTTGGGGGAGAACCAGCCCCGGCATTTT	CASSLGENQPRHF
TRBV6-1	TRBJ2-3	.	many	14	TGTGCCAGCAGTTCTAAGGGGGAGTCGGATACGCAGTATTTT	CASSSKGESDTQYF
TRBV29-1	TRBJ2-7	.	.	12	TGCAGCGTTGAAGTGTCATCCTACGAGCAGTACTTC	CSVEVSSYEQYF
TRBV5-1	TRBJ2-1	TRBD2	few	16	TGCGCCAGCAGCTGGGGACTAGCGGGGACACACAATGAGCAGTTCTTC	CASSWGLAGTHNEQFF
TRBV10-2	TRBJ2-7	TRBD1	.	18	TGCGCCAGCGCTGAATTCCCCGAAGGGGGACAGGGAGTCCACGAGCAGTACTTC	CASAEFPEGGQGVHEQYF
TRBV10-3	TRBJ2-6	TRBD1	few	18	TGTGCCATCAGCGGGCCGGGACAGGGATCCTCTGGGGCCAACGTCCTGACTTTC	CAISGPGQGSSGANVLTF
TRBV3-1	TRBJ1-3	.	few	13	TGTGCCAGCCGGGGAAATCTCGGAAACACCATATATTTT	CASRGNLGNTIYF
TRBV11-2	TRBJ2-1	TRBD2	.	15	TGCGCCAGCAGCGGCGGGGGGGACTACTACAATGAGCAGTTCTTC	CASSGGGDYYNEQFF
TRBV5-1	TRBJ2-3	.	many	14	TGCGCCAGCAGCTTGTTGTCTAGCACAGATACGCAGTATTTT	CASSLLSSTDTQYF
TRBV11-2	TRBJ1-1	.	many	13	TGTGCCAGCAGTTCCGACGTGAACACTGAAGCTTTCTTT	CASSSDVNTEAFF
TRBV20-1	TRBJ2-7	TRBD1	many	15	TGCAGTGCTAGAGATTGGGACAGCTTCTCCTACGAGCAGTACTTC	CSARDWDSFSYEQYF
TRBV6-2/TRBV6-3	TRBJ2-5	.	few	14	TGTGCCAGCAGTACTCGACTAGGTCGGGGGACCCAGTACTTC	CASSTRLGRGTQYF
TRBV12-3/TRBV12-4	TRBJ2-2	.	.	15	TGTGCCAGCACAGTGTCCCTCACGAACACCGGGGAGCTGTTTTTT	CASTVSLTNTGELFF
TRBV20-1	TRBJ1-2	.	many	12	TGCAGTGCTAGAGAAGGGGATTCTGGCTACACCTTC	CSAREGDSGYTF
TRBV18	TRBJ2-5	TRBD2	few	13	TGTGCCAGCTCACCCGGACTAGGCGAGACCCAGTGCTTC	CASSPGLGETQCF
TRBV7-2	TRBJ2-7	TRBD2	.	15	TGTGCCAGCAGCTCGAAAGCGGGAGGGCCTTACGAGCAGTACTTC	CASSSKAGGPYEQYF
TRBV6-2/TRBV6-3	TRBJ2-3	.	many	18	TGTGCCAGCAGTTACCCACAGCGACCCATAACTAGCACAGATACGCAGTATTTT	CASSYPQRPITSTDTQYF
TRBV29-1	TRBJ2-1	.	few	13	TGCAGCGTTACGCAGGGCTCCTACAATGAGCAGTTCTTC	CSVTQGSYNEQFF
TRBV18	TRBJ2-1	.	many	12	TGTGCCAGCTCACCCGACTTGAATGAGCAGTTCTTC	CASSPDLNEQFF
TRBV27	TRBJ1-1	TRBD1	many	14	TGTGCCAGCAGCCCAGGGGACAGGGGAGGTGAAGCTTTCTTT	CASSPGDRGGEAFF
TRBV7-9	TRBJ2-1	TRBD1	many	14	TGTGCCAGCAGCTTAGGGTCAGGGGGCAATGAGCAGTTCTTC	CASSLGSGGNEQFF
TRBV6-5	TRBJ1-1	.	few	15	TGTGCCAGCAGTTACTCGTACGGGGGAGGTACTGAAGCTTTCTTT	CASSYSYGGGTEAFF
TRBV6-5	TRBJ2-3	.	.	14	TGTGCCAGCAGTTACTCGAACGCAGCAGATACGCAGTATTTT	CASSYSNAADTQYF
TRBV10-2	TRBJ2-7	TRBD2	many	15	TGCGCCAGCAGTGAGTCGTCCGGGACTACCTACGAGCAGTACTTC	CASSESSGTTYEQYF
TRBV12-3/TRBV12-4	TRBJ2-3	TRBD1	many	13	TGTGCCAGCAGTTTCCAGGGGGAAGATACGCAGTATTTT	CASSFQGEDTQYF
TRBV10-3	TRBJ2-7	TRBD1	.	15	TGTGCCATCAGTTTCGACAGGGCGATATCCTACGAGCAGTACTTC	CAISFDRAISYEQYF
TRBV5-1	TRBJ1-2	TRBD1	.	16	TGCGCCAGCAGCCTCACCCCGGGACAGAACATCTATGGCTACACCTTC	CASSLTPGQNIYGYTF